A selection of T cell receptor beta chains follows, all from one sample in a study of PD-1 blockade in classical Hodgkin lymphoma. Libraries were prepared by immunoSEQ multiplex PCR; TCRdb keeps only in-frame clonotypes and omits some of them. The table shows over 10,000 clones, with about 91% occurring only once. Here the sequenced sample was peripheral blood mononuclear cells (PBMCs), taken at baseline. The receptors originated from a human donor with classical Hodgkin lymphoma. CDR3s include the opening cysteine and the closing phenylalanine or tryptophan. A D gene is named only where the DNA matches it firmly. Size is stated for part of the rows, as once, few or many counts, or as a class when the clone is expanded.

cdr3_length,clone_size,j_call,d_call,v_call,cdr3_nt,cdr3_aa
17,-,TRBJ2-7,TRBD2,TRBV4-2,TGTGCCAGCAGCCAGGAGACTAGCGGGGGGCTCTCCTACGAGCAGTACTTC,CASSQETSGGLSYEQYF
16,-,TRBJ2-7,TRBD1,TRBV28,TGTGCCAGCAGTCTAAGCGGGACAGGGGGTTCCTACGAGCAGTACTTC,CASSLSGTGGSYEQYF
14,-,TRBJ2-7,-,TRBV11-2,TGTGCCAGCAGCTTTGGTTTGAGACGAAACGAGCAGTACTTC,CASSFGLRRNEQYF
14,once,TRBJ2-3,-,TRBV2,TGTGCCAGCTCCTCGGAGGCTAGTTCAGATACGCAGTATTTT,CASSSEASSDTQYF
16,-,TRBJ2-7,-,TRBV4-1,TGCGCCAGCAGCCAAGTATCGAGCCCGGGGATGTACGAGCAGTACTTC,CASSQVSSPGMYEQYF
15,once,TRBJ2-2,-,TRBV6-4,TGTGCCAGCAGTGACTCGAGTGGGAGCACCGGGGAGCTGTTTTTT,CASSDSSGSTGELFF
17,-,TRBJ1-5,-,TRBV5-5,TGTGCCAGCAGCTTGGCTTCGGGGCAGATTAGCAATCAGCCCCAGCATTTT,CASSLASGQISNQPQHF
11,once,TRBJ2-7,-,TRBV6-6,TGTGCCAGCAGTTACTCTTCAGAGCAGTACTTC,CASSYSSEQYF
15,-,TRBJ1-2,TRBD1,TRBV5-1,TGCGCCAGCAGCTTGGTCGTACAGGGGGCGAGTGGCTACACCTTC,CASSLVVQGASGYTF
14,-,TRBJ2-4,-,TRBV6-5,TGTGCCAGCAGTTCCGGAACGAAATGGGACATTCAGTACTTC,CASSSGTKWDIQYF
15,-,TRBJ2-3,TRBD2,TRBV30,TGTGCCTGGAGTGTTACAGCGGGGGTTTCAGATACGCAGTATTTT,CAWSVTAGVSDTQYF
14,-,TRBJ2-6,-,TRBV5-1,TGCGCCAGCAGCTTGGTACCTGGGGCCAACGTCCTGACTTTC,CASSLVPGANVLTF
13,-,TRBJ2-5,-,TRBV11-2,TGTGCCAGCAGCCCACCAGGGCTAGAGACCCAGTACTTC,CASSPPGLETQYF
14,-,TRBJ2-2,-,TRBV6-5,TGTGCCAGCAGTGGGGGGAGTCACACCGGGGAGCTGTTTTTT,CASSGGSHTGELFF
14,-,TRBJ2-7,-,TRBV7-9,TGTGCCAGCAGCTTAGATGGCGGATTCTACGAGCAGTACTTC,CASSLDGGFYEQYF
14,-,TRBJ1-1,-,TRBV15,TGTGCCACCAGCGGGAACGAGGAGAACACTGAAGCTTTCTTT,CATSGNEENTEAFF
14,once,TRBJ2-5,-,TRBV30,TGTGCCTGGAGGAGGGGACGTCTACAAGAGACCCAGTACTTC,CAWRRGRLQETQYF
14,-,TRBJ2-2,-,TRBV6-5,TGTGCCAGCAGAACTAGGACGAACACCGGGGAGCTGTTTTTT,CASRTRTNTGELFF
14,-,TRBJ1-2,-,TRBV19,TGTGCCAGTAGTCCCTCGACAGTGAACTATGGCTACACCTTC,CASSPSTVNYGYTF
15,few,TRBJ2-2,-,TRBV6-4,TGTGCCAGCAGTGAGGAGGGTTCGAACACCGGGGAGCTGTTTTTT,CASSEEGSNTGELFF
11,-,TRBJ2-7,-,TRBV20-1,TGCAGTGCCGGAAGGGATTTCGAGCAGTACTTC,CSAGRDFEQYF
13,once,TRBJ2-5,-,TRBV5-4,TGTGCCAGCAGCTTTGAACAGCAAGAGACCCAGTACTTC,CASSFEQQETQYF
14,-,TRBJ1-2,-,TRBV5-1,TGCGCCAGCAGCTTGGAGGGACTGTCTGGAGGCTACACCTTC,CASSLEGLSGGYTF
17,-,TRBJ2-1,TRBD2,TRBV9,TGTGCCAGCAGCGTAGGACAGCGGACTAGCTCCTACAATGAGCAGTTCTTC,CASSVGQRTSSYNEQFF
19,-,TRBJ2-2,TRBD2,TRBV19,TGTGCCAGTAGTCCCCCCTGGCGGGGGGGCCAGGTAGGCACCGGGGAGCTGTTTTTT,CASSPPWRGGQVGTGELFF
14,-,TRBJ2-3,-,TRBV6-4,TGTGCCAGCAGTGAGGGGCAGGGAGGAGATACGCAGTATTTT,CASSEGQGGDTQYF
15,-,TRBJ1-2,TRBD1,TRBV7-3,TGTGCCAGCAGCTTAAGGGGACAGGGGGCGGAGGGCTACACCTTC,CASSLRGQGAEGYTF
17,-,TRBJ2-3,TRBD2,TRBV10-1,TGCGCCAGCAGTGAGTCCGGTTTGCGGGGGTACACAGATACGCAGTATTTT,CASSESGLRGYTDTQYF
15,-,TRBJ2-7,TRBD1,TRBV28,TGTGCCAGCAGTCCTCCGGGACAGGGGGCAAACGAGCAGTACTTC,CASSPPGQGANEQYF
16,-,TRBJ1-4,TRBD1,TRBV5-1,TGCGCCAGCAGCTTTTTATCCGGGACAGGGAATGAAAAACTGTTTTTT,CASSFLSGTGNEKLFF
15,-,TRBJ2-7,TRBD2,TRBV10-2,TGCGCCAGCAACCCGGGACTAGCGGTCGCCTACGAGCAGTACTTC,CASNPGLAVAYEQYF
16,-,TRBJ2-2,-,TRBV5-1,TGCGCCAGCAGCCAATCAGGAGGACCGAACACCGGGGAGCTGTTTTTT,CASSQSGGPNTGELFF
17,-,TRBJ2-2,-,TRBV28,TGTGCCAGCAGTTTGCCTTATGAAGGCAGGAACACCGGGGAGCTGTTTTTT,CASSLPYEGRNTGELFF
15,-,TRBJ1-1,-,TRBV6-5,TGTGCCAGCACCAGAGACGGGGCTAGGGGCACTGAAGCTTTCTTT,CASTRDGARGTEAFF
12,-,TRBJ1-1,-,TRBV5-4,TGTGCCAGCAGCAAAACAGGCGGTGAAGCTTTCTTT,CASSKTGGEAFF
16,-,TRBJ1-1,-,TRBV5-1,TGCGCCAGCAGCCTTTATGCTGGGGATCCAGGCACTGAAGCTTTCTTT,CASSLYAGDPGTEAFF
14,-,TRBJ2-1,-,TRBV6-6,TGTGCCAGCAACGAGGACGCCTCCTACAATGAGCAGTTCTTC,CASNEDASYNEQFF
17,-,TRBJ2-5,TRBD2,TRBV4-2,TGTGCCAGCAGCCTCAAGGGTGGGACTAGCGGGGGTGAGACCCAGTACTTC,CASSLKGGTSGGETQYF
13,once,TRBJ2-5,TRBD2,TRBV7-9,TGTGCCAGCAGCTCGAGCGGGGGAGAGACCCAGTACTTC,CASSSSGGETQYF
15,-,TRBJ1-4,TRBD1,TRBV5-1,TGCGCCAGCAGCTTCACGGGACAGAAAATTGAAAAACTGTTTTTT,CASSFTGQKIEKLFF
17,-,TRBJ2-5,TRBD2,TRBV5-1,TGCGCCAGCAGCTTGGCCCAGCGGGGGTCCGAGATAGAGACCCAGTACTTC,CASSLAQRGSEIETQYF
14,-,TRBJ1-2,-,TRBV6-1,TGTGCCAGCAGTGGTGAGGGTCCCTGGTGGGGCTACACCTTC,CASSGEGPWWGYTF
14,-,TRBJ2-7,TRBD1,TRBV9,TGTGCCAGCAGCGCCCGGGACAGGAGGTACGAGCAGTACTTC,CASSARDRRYEQYF
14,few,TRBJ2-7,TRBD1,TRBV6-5,TGTGCCAGCAGTCTATATCAGGGGGCCTACGAGCAGTACTTC,CASSLYQGAYEQYF
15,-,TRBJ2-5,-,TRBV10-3,TGTGCCATCAGTGAGGGAGGACGGGTCCAAGAGACCCAGTACTTC,CAISEGGRVQETQYF
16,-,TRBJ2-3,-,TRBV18,TGTGCCAGCTCACCACTGGGGACCGCCCCCACAGATACGCAGTATTTT,CASSPLGTAPTDTQYF
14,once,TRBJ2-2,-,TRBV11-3,TGTGCCAGCAGCTTAAGACCGAACACCGGGGAGCTGTTTTTT,CASSLRPNTGELFF
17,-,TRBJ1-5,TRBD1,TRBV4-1,TGCGCCAGCAGCCAAGTCCTACAGGGGATTGGTAATCAGCCCCAGCATTTT,CASSQVLQGIGNQPQHF
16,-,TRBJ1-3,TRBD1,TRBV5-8,TGTGCCAGCAGCCCAGGGGGGGGACTCTCTGGGGACACCATATATTTT,CASSPGGGLSGDTIYF
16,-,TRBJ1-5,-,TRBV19,TGTGCCAGTAGTAAGCCTACAGGGTATAGCAATCAGCCCCAGCATTTT,CASSKPTGYSNQPQHF
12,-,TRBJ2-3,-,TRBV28,TGTGCCAGCCTACAGAGCACAGATACGCAGTATTTT,CASLQSTDTQYF
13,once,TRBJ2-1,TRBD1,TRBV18,TGTGCCAGCTCACGACAGGGGTGGAATGAGCAGTTCTTC,CASSRQGWNEQFF
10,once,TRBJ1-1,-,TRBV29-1,TGCAGTGTTCCCGGCCCTGGAGCTTTCTTT,CSVPGPGAFF
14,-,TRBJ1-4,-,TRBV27,TGTGCCAGCAGTTTTCAAGGTCTTAATGAAAAACTGTTTTTT,CASSFQGLNEKLFF
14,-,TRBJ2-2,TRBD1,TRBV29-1,TGCAGCGTTGAAGGGACAGGGGAGACCGGGGAGCTGTTTTTT,CSVEGTGETGELFF
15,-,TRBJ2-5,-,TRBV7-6,TGTGCCAGCAGCGCCGACAACACCGCCCTAGAGACCCAGTACTTC,CASSADNTALETQYF
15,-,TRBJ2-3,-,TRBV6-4,TGTGCCAGCAGTGACGGAGGCGGGGGCACAGATACGCAGTATTTT,CASSDGGGGTDTQYF
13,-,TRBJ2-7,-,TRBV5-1,TGCGCCAGCAGCTTGTTGTCAGGCTACGAGCAGTACTTC,CASSLLSGYEQYF
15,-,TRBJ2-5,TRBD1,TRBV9,TGTGCCAGCAGCGAGGGACAGGGGGACCAAGAGACCCAGTACTTC,CASSEGQGDQETQYF
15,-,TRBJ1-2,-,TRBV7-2,TGTGCCAGCAGCTTAGTGGACAGTCCTAACTATGGCTACACCTTC,CASSLVDSPNYGYTF